Listed here is a single TCR beta chain. V gave up 4 bases and J gave up 5 bases; unmatched junction bases: 1. The CDR3 runs 12 residues. Germline loops: CDR1 LGHDT, CDR2 YNNKEL (reference sequence). This table comes from immunoSEQ multiplex PCR, and its TCRdb copy is limited to in-frame clones, with some not included. The sample shows around 180,000 clones, around 80% of them seen only once. This sample was included in a study of blood T cell repertoires in COVID-19. The overall study: T cells, B-cell-depleted T cells, or PBMCs provided the cDNA or gDNA that served as material.

The study recruited people aged roughly 18 to 95 years across approximately 24 US areas. Clinical history reported by participants formed the basis on which cohorts were assigned. The rearrangement uses TRBV3-1 (or the pseudogene TRBV3-2) and TRBJ1-2; TRBD1 agrees at 7 bases. The sample consisted of PBMCs or T cells enriched from blood (not recorded which). The TCR sequence derives from a man aged 50-59 years who had recovered from COVID-19. CDR3 nucleotides: TGTGCCAGCAGCCGACAGGGTTATGGCTACACCTTC. It yields the protein CASSRQGYGYTF.